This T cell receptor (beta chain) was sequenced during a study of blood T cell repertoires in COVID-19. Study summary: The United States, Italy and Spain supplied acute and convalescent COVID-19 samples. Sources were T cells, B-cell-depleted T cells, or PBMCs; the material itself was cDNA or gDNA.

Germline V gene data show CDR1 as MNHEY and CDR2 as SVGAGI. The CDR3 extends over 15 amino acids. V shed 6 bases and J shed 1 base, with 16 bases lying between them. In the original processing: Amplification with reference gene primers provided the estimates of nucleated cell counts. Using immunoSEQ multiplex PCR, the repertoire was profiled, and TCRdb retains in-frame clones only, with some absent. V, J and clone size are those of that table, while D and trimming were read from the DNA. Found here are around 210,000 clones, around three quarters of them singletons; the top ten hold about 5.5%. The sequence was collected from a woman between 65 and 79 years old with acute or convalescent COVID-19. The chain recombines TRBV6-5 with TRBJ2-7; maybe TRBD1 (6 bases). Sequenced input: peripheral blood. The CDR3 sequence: CASRKQGQGSYEQYF. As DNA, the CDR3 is TGTGCCAGCAGGAAACAGGGCCAGGGTTCCTACGAGCAGTACTTC.